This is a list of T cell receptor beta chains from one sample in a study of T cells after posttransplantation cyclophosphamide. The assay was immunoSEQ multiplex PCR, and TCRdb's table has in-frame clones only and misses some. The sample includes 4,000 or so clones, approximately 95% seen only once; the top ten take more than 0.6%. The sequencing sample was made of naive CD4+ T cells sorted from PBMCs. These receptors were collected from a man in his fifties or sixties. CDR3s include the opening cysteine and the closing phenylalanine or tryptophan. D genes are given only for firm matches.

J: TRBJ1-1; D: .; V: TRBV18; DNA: TGTGCCAGCTCACCCTTTCACATGAACACTGAAGCTTTCTTT; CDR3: CASSPFHMNTEAFF
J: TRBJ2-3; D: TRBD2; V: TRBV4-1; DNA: TGCGCCAGCAGCCAACGGGAGCGGGGTGGAGGCACAGATACGCAGTATTTT; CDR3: CASSQRERGGGTDTQYF
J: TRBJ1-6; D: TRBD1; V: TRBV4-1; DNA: TGCGCCAGCAGCCAAGAGAGACAGGGCCTTTCATCCCCCCTCCACTTT; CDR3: CASSQERQGLSSPLHF
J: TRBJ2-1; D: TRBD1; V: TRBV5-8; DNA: TGTGCCAGCAACTGGGACAGAAACAATGAGCAGTTCTTC; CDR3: CASNWDRNNEQFF
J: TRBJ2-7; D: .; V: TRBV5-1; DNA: TGCGCCAGCAGCCCCTCAGGAAACTCCTACGAGCAGTACTTC; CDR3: CASSPSGNSYEQYF
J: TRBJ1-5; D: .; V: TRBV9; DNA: TGTGCCAGCAGCCCCGACAGTAATTCTTATCAGCCCCAGCATTTT; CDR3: CASSPDSNSYQPQHF
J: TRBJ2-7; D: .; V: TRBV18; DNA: TGTGCCAGCTCACCACAGCAACAGGGAGATTACGAGCAGTACTTC; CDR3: CASSPQQQGDYEQYF
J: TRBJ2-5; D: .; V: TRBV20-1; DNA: TGCAGTGCTCGGCAAGAGACCCAGTACTTC; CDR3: CSARQETQYF
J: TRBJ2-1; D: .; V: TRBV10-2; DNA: TGCGCCAGCAGTGAGTTTGTAGGGGTCACCTACAATGAGCAGTTCTTC; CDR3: CASSEFVGVTYNEQFF
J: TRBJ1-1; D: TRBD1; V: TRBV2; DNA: TGTGCCGGTACAGGGGCTTCTGCCACTGAAGCTTTCTTT; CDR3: CAGTGASATEAFF